The T cell receptor (beta chain) described here comes from a study of beta chain features in type 1 diabetes (dated by TCRdb to the late 2010s). Regarding the complete study: Patients and healthy donors did not differ in mean age, gender distribution, total cell number or subset yield. Regulatory and stem cell-like memory subsets were isolated from only 8 patients and roughly 8 healthy donors, whereas naive and central memory subsets came from all 30 or so donors. In the study, recently diagnosed type 1 diabetes patients and matched healthy donors were compared on the TCRB repertoires of their sorted circulating CD4+ T cell subsets. A total of 107,917,701 sorted cells were examined across all samples, and the number of cells per subset was strongly correlated with RNA yield. Results the study describes overall, beyond this receptor: Because small numbers of individuals were included in the HLA sub-analyses, any influence of HLA type on TCRB rearrangement was left unresolved. Patients with type 1 diabetes made fewer insertions and deleted more nucleotides at VDJ recombination sites, implying thymic rearrangement abnormalities. Because cDNA was sequenced instead of genomic DNA, activated cells with high expression could be over-represented, although the groups did not differ in activation or CD3 levels. Naive, central memory and regulatory TCRB repertoires appeared to be more alike among patients than among healthy donors. Shorter templates might be favored by PCR, yet because patient and control samples were amplified and corrected together, any such skew would affect both groups equally. A moderate but significant shortening of TCRB CDR3 length was observed in type 1 diabetes patients in all four CD4+ subsets.

The High Capacity cDNA Reverse Transcription Kit was used to reverse transcribe all of the isolated RNA, meaning that expressed TCRB transcripts were what got sequenced. Naive, central memory and regulatory T cell samples underwent deep immunoSEQ sequencing, averaging about 3.57 million total reads per sample. Sorted cells were lysed in RLT buffer and RNA was extracted with DNase-treated RNeasy Micro or Mini kits, depending on cell number. To prevent cross-contamination, every cell subset was processed on its own, while patient and healthy donor samples were processed together. TCRB sequences were amplified from cDNA with the immunoSEQ multiplex PCR, producing 87-bp fragments spanning the CDR3 region. Sequencing of the amplicons was done on the Illumina HiSeq platform. In the original analysis: Synthetic template baselines were used to correct PCR bias computationally, reads within Hamming distance 2 were collapsed, and singletons that could not be merged were discarded. Reads were aligned to IMGT to assign V, D and J genes, CDR3 length, and insertions or deletions at six rearrangement sites. Within each subset, clonotype counts were normalized to sorted cell number, after which true diversity and Gini coefficients were computed with the tcR R package. The overlap coefficient, calculated on TCRB nucleotide sequences, was used to quantify repertoire sharing. The immuneACCESS repertoire file appears here via TCRdb, limited to in-frame rearrangements. These files lack a portion of the clones; in checked studies, under half of the deficit traces to unresolved V genes, and the cause of the others is not known. V, J and clone size derive from that table, while D and trimming were established from the DNA sequence. The table for this sample lists 160,000 or so clones; less than 9.5% of them were counted only once. The top ten constitute approximately 2.3% of the sample.

To note about this clone: What antigen it recognizes has not been identified. No quality values exist for individual bases; no much larger clone is one base distant.

A single peripheral blood draw of around 100 mL on average was collected from each donor into heparinised tubes. A BD FACSAria II was used to sort naive, central memory, regulatory and stem cell-like memory CD4+ T cells with a panel that included CD45RO, CCR7, CD25, CD127, CD95 and CD27. All sorted populations exceeded 95% purity. Right away, PBMCs were isolated by Lymphoprep density gradient centrifugation and were stained directly, with no culture step. Samples were stained and sorted in pairs, with one healthy donor and one patient per experiment, so that batch effects were minimized. There are 16 amino acids in the CDR3, from cysteine to phenylalanine inclusive. Kept here is only the CDR3 DNA, which spans 48 bases and is read in frame from base 1. After removal of 3 bases from V and 7 bases from J, the junction retains 11 bases not matched to a gene. The germline V gene supplies CDR1 SGHRS and CDR2 YFSETQ.

The receptor chain draws on TRBV5-1 and TRBJ2-4; 9 junctional bases match TRBD1. The TCR originated in a young woman in good health. The sequenced sample was central memory CD4+ T cells from blood. The DNA reads TGCGCCAGCAGCTGGGGGGGACAGGGTTCGAAGAACATTCAGTACTTC. Its protein is CASSWGGQGSKNIQYF.